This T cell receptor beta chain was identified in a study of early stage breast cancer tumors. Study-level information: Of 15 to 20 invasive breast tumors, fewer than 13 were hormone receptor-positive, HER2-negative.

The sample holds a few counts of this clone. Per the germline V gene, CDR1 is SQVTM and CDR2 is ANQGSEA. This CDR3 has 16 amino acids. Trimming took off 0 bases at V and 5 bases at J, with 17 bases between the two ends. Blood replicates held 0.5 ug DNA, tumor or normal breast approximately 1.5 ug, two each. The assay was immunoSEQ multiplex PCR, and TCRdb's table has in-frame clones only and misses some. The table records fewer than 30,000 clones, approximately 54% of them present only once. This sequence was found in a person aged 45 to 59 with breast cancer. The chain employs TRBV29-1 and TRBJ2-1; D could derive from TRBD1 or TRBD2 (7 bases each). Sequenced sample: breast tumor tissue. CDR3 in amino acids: CSVEETPGGEDNEQFF. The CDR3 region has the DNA TGCAGCGTTGAAGAGACCCCAGGGGGGGAGGACAATGAGCAGTTCTTC.